The clone carrying this T cell receptor beta chain was seen ten or more times. Antigen unknown. This record comes from a study of regulatory T cells in long-lasting Graves disease. Study conclusions and caveats: Favored usage of TRBV28, TRBJ1-2 and TRBJ2-5 was recorded in persistent disease.

CDR3 length: 16 amino acids. Germline V gives CDR1 MNHEY, CDR2 SVGEGT. V was shortened by 2 bases and J by 4 bases, with 16 bases between the two germline ends. Time point given: newly diagnosed GD, antithyroid drugs for less than 3 months. The TCR library was made from RNA extracted from PBMCs. Construction of TCR beta libraries relied on iRepertoire HTBI primers and on Arm-PCR targeting CDR3 regions. One entry per CDR3 protein results from TCRdb running MiXCR on the multiplex PCR reads. The profile shows roughly 360,000 distinct CDR3 sequences, 12% of them singletons. In addition, the sample was reused for a study of T cells in Graves' hyperthyroidism and ophthalmopathy. That report notes: Most clonotypes that expanded in the thyroid above 0.001 also showed up in blood.

The J gene is TRBJ2-3, the V gene TRBV6-2 or TRBV6-3; D is unclear. This specimen was peripheral blood mononuclear cells (PBMCs), taken at new diagnosis, from a patient treated with antithyroid drugs. This receptor was taken from a woman under 30 with Graves disease. DNA for the CDR3: TGTGCCAGCAGTTACGCAGGTGGACGGGTCCCAGATACGCAGTATTTT. Amino acids: CASSYAGGRVPDTQYF.